A selection of T cell receptor beta chains follows, all from one sample in a study of T cell responses to AZD1222 COVID-19 vaccine. Here immunoSEQ multiplex PCR was the method, and the copy in TCRdb shows in-frame clones only, minus some. The table lists 95,000 to 150,000 clones, 87% of them singletons, with roughly a tenth in the top ten. The sequences come from peripheral blood, collected on day 0 of AZD1222 vaccination. The receptors were gathered from an adult in good health. CDR3s include the opening cysteine and the closing phenylalanine or tryptophan. The D gene is left open where the match is weak. Only some rows state a clone size, as once, few, many or a class for expanded clones.

CDR3aa	CDR3nt	v_gene	j_gene	d_gene	abundance
CASSPPPGALSYEQYF	TGTGCCAGCAGCCCCCCCCCGGGGGCCCTTTCCTACGAGCAGTACTTC	TRBV5-4	TRBJ2-7	-	once
CASSLSGPVTEAFF	TGCGCCAGCAGCTTGTCGGGGCCGGTCACTGAAGCTTTCTTT	TRBV5-1	TRBJ1-1	-	-
CASSLPGQGNYGYTF	TGTGCCAGCAGCCTTCCGGGACAGGGGAACTATGGCTACACCTTC	TRBV11-3	TRBJ1-2	TRBD1	-
CASSGGGAGEKLFF	TGTGCCAGCAGCGGGGGAGGGGCCGGTGAAAAACTGTTTTTT	TRBV9	TRBJ1-4	-	-
CASSSSGTEGGEAFF	TGTGCCAGCAGTTCATCCGGGACAGAGGGGGGTGAAGCTTTCTTT	TRBV28	TRBJ1-1	TRBD1	-
CASREGQGAFYGYTF	TGTGCCAGTAGGGAAGGACAGGGGGCCTTCTATGGCTACACCTTC	TRBV19	TRBJ1-2	TRBD1	-
CASRPPTERVYEQYF	TGTGCCAGCAGACCCCCGACTGAGCGGGTCTACGAGCAGTACTTC	TRBV7-9	TRBJ2-7	-	-
CASSDWLAGGNEQFF	TGTGCCAGCAGTGACTGGCTAGCGGGGGGAAATGAGCAGTTCTTC	TRBV14	TRBJ2-1	TRBD2	-
CASKRGAGNTEAFF	TGTGCCAGCAAACGGGGTGCGGGGAACACTGAAGCTTTCTTT	TRBV19	TRBJ1-1	-	-
CATSRGRSGGRMDGYTF	TGTGCCACCAGCAGAGGCCGTTCGGGGGGTCGGATGGATGGCTACACCTTC	TRBV15	TRBJ1-2	-	-
CASSGGSALHF	TGTGCCAGCAGCGGGGGTTCGGCCCTCCACTTT	TRBV7-2	TRBJ1-6	-	few
CASSQAQGFSYEQYF	TGCGCCAGCAGCCAAGCACAGGGCTTCTCCTACGAGCAGTACTTC	TRBV4-3	TRBJ2-7	-	-
CASSQGGTNQPQHF	TGCGCCAGCAGCCAAGGAGGGACCAATCAGCCCCAGCATTTT	TRBV4-3	TRBJ1-5	-	-
CASSSVRTKGQDYHTF	TGTGCCAGCAGCTCCGTTAGGACGAAGGGACAGGATTATCACACCTTC	TRBV11-2	TRBJ1-2	TRBD1	-
CASGQVGGSYEQYF	TGTGCCAGTGGACAGGTCGGGGGCTCCTACGAGCAGTACTTC	TRBV19	TRBJ2-7	-	once
CASSPGVVGSWETQYF	TGTGCCAGCAGCCCCGGAGTTGTGGGGTCGTGGGAGACCCAGTACTTC	TRBV7-9	TRBJ2-5	-	-
CASSLLGNTDTQYF	TGTGCCAGCAGTTTATTGGGAAACACAGATACGCAGTATTTT	TRBV2	TRBJ2-3	-	-
CASSVGRTAMNTEAFF	TGTGCCAGCAGCGTAGGCAGGACAGCTATGAACACTGAAGCTTTCTTT	TRBV9	TRBJ1-1	-	few
CSGARGDSGELFF	TGCAGCGGGGCCCGGGGGGACTCCGGGGAGCTGTTTTTT	TRBV29-1	TRBJ2-2	TRBD2	-
CASSSTSGRGHEETQYF	TGTGCCAGCAGCTCGACTAGCGGGAGGGGCCACGAAGAGACCCAGTACTTC	TRBV13	TRBJ2-5	TRBD2	-
CASSSTGTGIYGYTF	TGTGCCAGCAGCTCAACCGGGACAGGAATCTATGGCTACACCTTC	TRBV5-4	TRBJ1-2	TRBD1	-
CASSSDSPGDSPLHF	TGCGCCAGCAGCTCGGACAGTCCTGGGGATTCACCCCTCCACTTT	TRBV5-1	TRBJ1-6	-	-
CASSPMIQGNEQFF	TGCGCCAGCAGCCCGATGATACAGGGTAATGAGCAGTTCTTC	TRBV5-1	TRBJ2-1	-	-
CASSPFGANVLTF	TGTGCCAGCAGTCCCTTTGGGGCCAACGTCCTGACTTTC	TRBV27	TRBJ2-6	-	-
CAHPGPASNTGELFF	TGTGCCCACCCGGGGCCGGCCTCGAACACCGGGGAGCTGTTTTTT	TRBV30	TRBJ2-2	-	-
CASAPGGSTEAFF	TGTGCCAGCGCCCCCGGGGGGAGCACTGAAGCTTTCTTT	TRBV18	TRBJ1-1	-	-
CASSLHRRDEQYF	TGTGCCAGCAGTCTGCACCGGCGGGACGAGCAGTACTTC	TRBV12-3/TRBV12-4	TRBJ2-7	-	-
CASLGLGQETQYF	TGTGCCAGCTTGGGACTAGGCCAAGAGACCCAGTACTTC	TRBV6-5	TRBJ2-5	TRBD2	-
CSFNYPVGQAFEQYF	TGCAGCTTTAATTACCCGGTAGGACAGGCCTTCGAGCAGTACTTC	TRBV29-1	TRBJ2-7	TRBD1	-
CASKRDRNTGELFF	TGTGCCAGCAAGAGGGACAGGAACACCGGGGAGCTGTTTTTT	TRBV6-5	TRBJ2-2	TRBD1	-
CASSLTSGGTYEQYF	TGCGCCAGCAGCTTAACTAGCGGGGGAACCTACGAGCAGTACTTC	TRBV5-1	TRBJ2-7	TRBD2	-
CATSRAGSGRGIYEQYF	TGTGCCACCAGCAGAGCCGGTAGCGGGAGAGGCATCTACGAGCAGTACTTC	TRBV15	TRBJ2-7	TRBD2	-
CASSQPNDLAGSPGEQFF	TGTGCCAGCAGCCAACCTAACGATCTAGCGGGGTCCCCCGGTGAGCAGTTCTTC	TRBV13	TRBJ2-1	TRBD2	-
CASSKPGTGYEQYF	TGTGCCAGCAGCAAGCCCGGGACAGGCTACGAGCAGTACTTC	TRBV7-8	TRBJ2-7	TRBD1	-
CASSEHWGNAEAFF	TGTGCCAGCAGTGAACATTGGGGGAACGCTGAAGCTTTCTTT	TRBV2	TRBJ1-1	-	-
CASSVVLAGEQFF	TGTGCCAGCAGCGTAGTGCTAGCTGGTGAGCAGTTCTTC	TRBV9	TRBJ2-1	-	-
CASRTGTGGNQPQHF	TGTGCCAGCAGGACCGGGACAGGGGGCAATCAGCCCCAGCATTTT	TRBV2	TRBJ1-5	TRBD1	-
CASSSLAGEGYNEQFF	TGTGCCAGCAGTAGTCTAGCGGGAGAAGGCTACAATGAGCAGTTCTTC	TRBV28	TRBJ2-1	TRBD2	-
CASSRDSYEQYF	TGTGCCAGCAGCAGGGACTCCTACGAGCAGTACTTC	TRBV11-3	TRBJ2-7	-	-
CASSLNGGADTQYF	TGTGCTAGCAGCTTAAACGGGGGGGCAGATACGCAGTATTTT	TRBV7-7	TRBJ2-3	TRBD2	once
CASSRGDSSYNEQFF	TGTGCCAGCAGCCGAGGGGATAGCTCCTACAATGAGCAGTTCTTC	TRBV3-1/TRBV3-2	TRBJ2-1	-	-
CASSPSRGRGDQPQHF	TGTGCCAGTAGTCCCTCCCGGGGGCGAGGCGATCAGCCCCAGCATTTT	TRBV19	TRBJ1-5	-	once
CASSYGGDGYTF	TGTGCCAGCAGTTATGGGGGCGACGGCTACACCTTC	TRBV28	TRBJ1-2	-	-
CASSYPPDSSYEQYF	TGCGCCAGCAGCTACCCGCCCGACAGCTCCTACGAGCAGTACTTC	TRBV5-1	TRBJ2-7	-	-
CASRSQGYYGYTF	TGTGCCAGCAGATCCCAGGGATACTATGGCTACACCTTC	TRBV6-5	TRBJ1-2	-	-
CASSGGRGTSTDTQYF	TGCGCCAGCAGCGGTGGCAGGGGAACAAGCACAGATACGCAGTATTTT	TRBV5-1	TRBJ2-3	-	-
CASSPGTGGSYNEQFF	TGCGCCAGCAGCCCCGGGACAGGGGGCTCCTACAATGAGCAGTTCTTC	TRBV5-1	TRBJ2-1	TRBD1	-
CASSMGLAGGGEQFF	TGCGCCAGCAGCATGGGACTAGCGGGAGGTGGGGAGCAGTTCTTC	TRBV5-1	TRBJ2-1	TRBD2	-
CASSKDSGGYPYGYTF	TGCGCCAGCAGCAAAGACTCAGGAGGTTACCCCTATGGCTACACCTTC	TRBV5-1	TRBJ1-2	-	-
CASSYLGNTEAFF	TGTGCCAGCAGTTACCTGGGGAACACTGAAGCTTTCTTT	TRBV6-5	TRBJ1-1	-	once
CASSSQHNEQFF	TGTGCCAGCAGCTCTCAGCACAATGAGCAGTTCTTC	TRBV7-3	TRBJ2-1	-	-